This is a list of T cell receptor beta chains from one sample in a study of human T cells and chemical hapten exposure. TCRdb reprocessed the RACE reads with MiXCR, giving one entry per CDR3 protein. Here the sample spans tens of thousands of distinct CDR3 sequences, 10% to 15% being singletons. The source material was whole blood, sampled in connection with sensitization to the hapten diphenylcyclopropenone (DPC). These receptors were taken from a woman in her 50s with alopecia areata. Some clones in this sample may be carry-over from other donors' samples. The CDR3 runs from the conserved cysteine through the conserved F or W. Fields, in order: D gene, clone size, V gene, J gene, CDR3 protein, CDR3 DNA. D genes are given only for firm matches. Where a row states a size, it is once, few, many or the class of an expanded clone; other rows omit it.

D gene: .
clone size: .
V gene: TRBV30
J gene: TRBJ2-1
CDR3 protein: CACNRGGLNEQFF
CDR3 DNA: TGTGCCTGTAATAGGGGCGGACTCAATGAGCAGTTCTTC

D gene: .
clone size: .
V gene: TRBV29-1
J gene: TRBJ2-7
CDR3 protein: CSGSRGSYEQYF
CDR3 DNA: TGCAGCGGAAGTAGGGGATCCTACGAGCAGTACTTC

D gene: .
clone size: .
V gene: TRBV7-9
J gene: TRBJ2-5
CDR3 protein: CASSPTAYRRYETQYF
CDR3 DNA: TGTGCCAGCAGCCCTACGGCATACAGGCGTTACGAGACCCAGTACTTC

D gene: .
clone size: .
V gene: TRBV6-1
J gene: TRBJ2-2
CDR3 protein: CASSEIATGELFF
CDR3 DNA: TGTGCCAGCAGTGAAATAGCTACCGGGGAGCTGTTTTTT

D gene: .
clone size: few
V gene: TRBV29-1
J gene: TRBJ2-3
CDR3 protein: CSVEARRDTQYF
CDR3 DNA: TGCAGCGTTGAAGCTCGGCGCGATACGCAGTATTTT

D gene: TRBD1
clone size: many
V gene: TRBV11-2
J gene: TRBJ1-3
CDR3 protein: CASGQTGQANTIYF
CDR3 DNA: TGTGCCAGCGGACAGACAGGGCAGGCAAACACCATATATTTT

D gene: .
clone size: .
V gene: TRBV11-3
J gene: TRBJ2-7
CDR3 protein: CASSLDRGRQYF
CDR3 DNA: TGTGCCAGCAGCTTAGATCGAGGTCGCCAGTACTTC

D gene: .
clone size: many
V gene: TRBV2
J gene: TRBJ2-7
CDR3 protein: CASSRARSSYEQYF
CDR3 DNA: TGTGCCAGCAGCAGAGCCAGGAGCTCCTACGAGCAGTACTTC

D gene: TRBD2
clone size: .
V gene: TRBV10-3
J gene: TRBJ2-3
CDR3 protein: CATLAGGPPDTQYF
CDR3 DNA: TGTGCCACCTTAGCGGGAGGGCCCCCAGATACGCAGTATTTT

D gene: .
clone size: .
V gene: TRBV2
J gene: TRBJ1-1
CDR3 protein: CASGLTVRTEAFF
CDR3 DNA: TGTGCCAGCGGGCTGACTGTGCGAACTGAAGCTTTCTTT

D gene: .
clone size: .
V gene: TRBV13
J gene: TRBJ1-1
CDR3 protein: CASSLAGPRGFTEAFF
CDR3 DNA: TGTGCCAGCAGCTTAGCGGGGCCCCGCGGGTTCACTGAAGCTTTCTTT

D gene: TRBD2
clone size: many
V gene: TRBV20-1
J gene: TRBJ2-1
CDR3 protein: CSATPLAGYNEQFF
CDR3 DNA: TGCAGTGCTACTCCACTAGCGGGATACAATGAGCAGTTCTTC

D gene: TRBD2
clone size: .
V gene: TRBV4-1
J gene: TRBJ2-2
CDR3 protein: CASGLADKDTGELFF
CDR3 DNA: TGCGCCAGCGGACTAGCGGATAAAGACACCGGGGAGCTGTTTTTT

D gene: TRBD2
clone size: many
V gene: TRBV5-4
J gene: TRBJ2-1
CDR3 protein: CASSRRETSVSEQFF
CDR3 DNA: TGTGCCAGCAGCCGGAGGGAGACTAGCGTATCTGAGCAGTTCTTC

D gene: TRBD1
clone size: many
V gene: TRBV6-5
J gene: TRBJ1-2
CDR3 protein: CASSQTGDYGYTF
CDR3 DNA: TGTGCCAGCAGTCAGACAGGGGACTATGGCTACACCTTC

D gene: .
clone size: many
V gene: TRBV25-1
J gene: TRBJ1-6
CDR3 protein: CASSDAGDSPLHF
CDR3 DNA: TGTGCCAGCAGTGATGCCGGGGATTCACCCCTCCACTTT

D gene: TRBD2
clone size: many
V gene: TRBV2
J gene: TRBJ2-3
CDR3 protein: CASSVRTSGSSGTQYF
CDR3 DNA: TGTGCCAGCAGTGTGAGGACTAGCGGGAGTTCCGGTACGCAGTATTTT

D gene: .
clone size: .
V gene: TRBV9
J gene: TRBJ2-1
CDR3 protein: CASSGTGTGAYNEQFF
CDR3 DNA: TGTGCCAGCAGCGGTACCGGGACCGGGGCCTACAATGAGCAGTTCTTC

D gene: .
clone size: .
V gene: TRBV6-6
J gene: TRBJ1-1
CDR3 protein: CASSYSGGEAFF
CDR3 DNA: TGTGCCAGCAGTTACTCTGGGGGCGAAGCTTTCTTT

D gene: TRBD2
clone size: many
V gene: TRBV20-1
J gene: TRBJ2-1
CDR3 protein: CSASVAGVKFF
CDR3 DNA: TGCAGTGCTAGTGTAGCGGGAGTCAAGTTCTTC

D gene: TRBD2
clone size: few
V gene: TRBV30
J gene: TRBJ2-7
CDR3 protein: CAWSRLAGPYEQYF
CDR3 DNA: TGTGCCTGGAGTCGACTAGCGGGACCGTACGAGCAGTACTTC

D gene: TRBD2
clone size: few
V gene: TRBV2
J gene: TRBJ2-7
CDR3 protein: CASSGAGELYF
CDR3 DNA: TGTGCCAGCAGTGGAGCGGGAGAGCTGTACTTC

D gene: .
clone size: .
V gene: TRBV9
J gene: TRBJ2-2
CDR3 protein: CASSVAANTGELFF
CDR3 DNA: TGTGCCAGCAGCGTAGCGGCCAACACCGGGGAGCTGTTTTTT

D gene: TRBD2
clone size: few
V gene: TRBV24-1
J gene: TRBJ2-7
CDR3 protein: CATPGLAGVYEQYF
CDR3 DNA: TGTGCCACCCCAGGACTAGCGGGAGTCTACGAGCAGTACTTC

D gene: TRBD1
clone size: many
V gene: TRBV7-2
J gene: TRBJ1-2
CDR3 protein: CASSFRGRGPGYTF
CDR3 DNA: TGTGCCAGCAGCTTTCGAGGCAGGGGGCCTGGCTACACCTTC

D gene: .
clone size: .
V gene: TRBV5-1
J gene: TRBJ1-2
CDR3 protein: CASSLGQALNYGYTF
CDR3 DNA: TGCGCCAGCAGCTTGGGACAGGCCCTTAACTATGGCTACACCTTC

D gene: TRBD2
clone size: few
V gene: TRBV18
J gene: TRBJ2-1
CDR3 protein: CASSPLAGDNEQFF
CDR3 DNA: TGTGCCAGCTCACCACTAGCGGGAGACAATGAGCAGTTCTTC

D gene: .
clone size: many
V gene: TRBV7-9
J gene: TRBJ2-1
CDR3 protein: CASPRESSYNEQFF
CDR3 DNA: TGTGCCAGCCCCCGCGAGAGCTCCTACAATGAGCAGTTCTTC

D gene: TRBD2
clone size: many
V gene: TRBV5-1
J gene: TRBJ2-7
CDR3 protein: CASSLLAVSYEQYF
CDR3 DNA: TGCGCCAGCAGCTTGCTAGCGGTCTCCTACGAGCAGTACTTC

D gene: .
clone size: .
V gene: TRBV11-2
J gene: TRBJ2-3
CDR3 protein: CASRRQPDTQYF
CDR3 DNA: TGTGCCAGCAGGAGACAGCCAGATACGCAGTATTTT

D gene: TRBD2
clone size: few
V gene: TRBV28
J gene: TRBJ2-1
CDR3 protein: CASSFSSGRINEQFF
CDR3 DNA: TGTGCCAGCAGTTTCTCTAGCGGGAGAATCAATGAGCAGTTCTTC

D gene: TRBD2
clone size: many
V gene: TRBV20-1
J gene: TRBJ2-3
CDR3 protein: CSATSGRAPDTQYF
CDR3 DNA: TGCAGTGCTACGAGCGGGAGGGCCCCAGATACGCAGTATTTT

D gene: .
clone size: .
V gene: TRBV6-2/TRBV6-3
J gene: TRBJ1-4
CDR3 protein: CASSYVSGLEKLFF
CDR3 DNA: TGTGCCAGCAGTTATGTGAGTGGGCTTGAAAAACTGTTTTTT

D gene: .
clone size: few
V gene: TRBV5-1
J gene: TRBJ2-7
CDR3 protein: CASSPGGGSTYEQYF
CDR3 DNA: TGCGCCAGCAGCCCCGGCGGGGGCTCAACCTACGAGCAGTACTTC

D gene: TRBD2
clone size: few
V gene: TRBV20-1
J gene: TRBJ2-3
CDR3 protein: CSASSSGRAGDTQYF
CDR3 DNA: TGCAGTGCTAGTTCCAGCGGGAGGGCCGGAGATACGCAGTATTTT

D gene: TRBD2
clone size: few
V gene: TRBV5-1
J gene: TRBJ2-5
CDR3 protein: CASSLEVAGGPETQYF
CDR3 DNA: TGCGCCAGCAGCTTGGAAGTGGCGGGAGGGCCGGAGACCCAGTACTTC

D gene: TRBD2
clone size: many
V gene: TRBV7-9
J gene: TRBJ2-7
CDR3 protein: CASSPPRLAVTSYEQYF
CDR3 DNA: TGTGCCAGCAGCCCGCCCAGACTAGCGGTAACCTCCTACGAGCAGTACTTC

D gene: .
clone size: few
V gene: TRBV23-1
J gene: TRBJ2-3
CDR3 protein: CASSKCHPNTQYF
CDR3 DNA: TGCGCCAGCAGTAAATGTCACCCTAATACGCAGTATTTT

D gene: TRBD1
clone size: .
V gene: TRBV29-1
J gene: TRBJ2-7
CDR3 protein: CSEGTGGNYEQYF
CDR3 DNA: TGCAGCGAGGGGACAGGGGGCAACTACGAGCAGTACTTC

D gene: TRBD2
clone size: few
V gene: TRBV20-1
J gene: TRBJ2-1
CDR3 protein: CSARLAGYNEQFF
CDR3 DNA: TGCAGTGCGAGACTAGCGGGATACAATGAGCAGTTCTTC

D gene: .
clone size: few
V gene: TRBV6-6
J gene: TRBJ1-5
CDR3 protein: CASSQGFSNQPQHF
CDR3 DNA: TGTGCCAGCAGTCAGGGGTTCAGCAATCAGCCCCAGCATTTT

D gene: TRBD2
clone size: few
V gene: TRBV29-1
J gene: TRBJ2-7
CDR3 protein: CSVQPSGVGSYEQYF
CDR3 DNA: TGCAGCGTACAACCTAGCGGAGTAGGATCCTACGAGCAGTACTTC

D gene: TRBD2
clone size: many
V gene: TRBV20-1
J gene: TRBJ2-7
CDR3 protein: CSATGLAYHEQYF
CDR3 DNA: TGCAGTGCTACGGGACTAGCTTATCACGAGCAGTACTTC

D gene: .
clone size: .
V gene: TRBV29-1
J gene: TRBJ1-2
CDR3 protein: CSVSANNYGYTF
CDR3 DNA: TGCAGCGTGTCAGCCAATAACTATGGCTACACCTTC

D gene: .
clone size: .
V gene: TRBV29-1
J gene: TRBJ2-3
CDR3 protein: CSVEVPDTQYF
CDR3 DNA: TGCAGCGTTGAAGTACCAGATACGCAGTATTTT

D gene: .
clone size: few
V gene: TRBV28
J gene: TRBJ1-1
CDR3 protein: CASTGNTEAFF
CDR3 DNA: TGTGCCAGCACCGGGAACACTGAAGCTTTCTTT

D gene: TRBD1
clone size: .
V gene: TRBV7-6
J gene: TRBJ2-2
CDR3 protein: CASSFRTGGLTGELFF
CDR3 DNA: TGTGCCAGCAGCTTCCGGACAGGGGGCCTCACCGGGGAGCTGTTTTTT

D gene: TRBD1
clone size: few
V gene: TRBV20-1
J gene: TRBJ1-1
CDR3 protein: CSASQGGNTEAFF
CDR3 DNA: TGCAGTGCTAGCCAAGGGGGCAACACTGAAGCTTTCTTT

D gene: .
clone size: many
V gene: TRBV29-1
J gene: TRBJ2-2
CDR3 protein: CSVVSSTGELFF
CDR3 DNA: TGCAGCGTTGTTTCCAGCACCGGGGAGCTGTTTTTT

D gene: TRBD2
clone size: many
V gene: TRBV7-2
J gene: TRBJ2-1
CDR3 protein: CASSSPFSGSGYEQFF
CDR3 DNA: TGTGCCAGCAGCTCTCCCTTTAGCGGGTCAGGCTATGAGCAGTTCTTC

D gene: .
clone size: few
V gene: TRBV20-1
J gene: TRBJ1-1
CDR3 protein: CSAPRGLGTEAFF
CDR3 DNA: TGCAGTGCTCCCAGGGGACTGGGGACTGAAGCTTTCTTT